This T cell receptor (beta chain) was captured in a study of cytomegalovirus exposure and HLA in healthy donors. With 60 Vbeta and 13 Jbeta primers, the PCR was carried out. The repertoire was sequenced with immunoSEQ multiplex PCR; TCRdb's copy has only in-frame clones and lacks some. The sample records about 150,000 clones, around 79% being singletons. Per the germline V gene, CDR1 is MNHEY and CDR2 is SMNVEV (reference sequence). V dropped 3 bases and J dropped 3 bases, with 20 bases sitting between them. The CDR3 is made up of 17 amino acids. In this sample, this clone turned up once. The receptor's source is a human donor in good health. The material sequenced was PBMCs. The chain is built from TRBV27 and TRBJ1-2; possible D gene TRBD1, 5 bases. This CDR3 reads CASSFRPRDHGDYGYTF. In nucleotides, the CDR3 is TGTGCCAGCAGTTTTCGTCCCAGGGATCATGGCGACTATGGCTACACCTTC.